One and the same sample provided the 27 T cell receptor beta chains below, sequenced in a study of cytomegalovirus exposure and HLA in healthy donors. 60 Vbeta and 13 Jbeta primers were used in PCR. Sequencing used immunoSEQ multiplex PCR; TCRdb keeps in-frame clones, though not all of them. The top ten hold under 5% of the sample, which has 100,000 to 150,000 clones, 81% seen once. The sample consisted of PBMCs. All receptors derive from a young man in good health and CMV-seropositive.

The genes are TRBV7-9 and TRBJ1-3; D is uncertain. Looked up from germline, CDR1 is SEHNR and CDR2 is FQNEAQ (reference sequence). This CDR3 region has 14 residues. Trimming shortened V by 5 bases and J by 0 bases, and 8 bases separated the two germline ends. This CDR3 reads CASSPRVSGNTIYF. For the CDR3, the DNA is TGTGCCAGCAGCCCGAGAGTCTCTGGAAACACCATATATTTT.

The sample holds one count of this clone. The CDR3 DNA reads as TGTGCCAGCAGCCGAGGGGGACAGACTTCTAACTATGGCTACACCTTC. This encodes CASSRGGQTSNYGYTF. This chain joins TRBV9 and TRBJ1-2; TRBD1 matches at 7 bases. The CDR3 runs to 16 residues. J gave up 0 bases and V 4 bases, and 9 bases lay outside the gene matches. Germline V gives CDR1 SGDLS, CDR2 YYNGEE.

The CDR3 loop reads CASSPPTSGRARRSYEQYF. The CDR3 region has the DNA TGTGCCAGCTCACCACCGACTAGCGGGAGGGCCAGGAGGTCCTACGAGCAGTACTTC. The chain has TRBV18 and TRBJ2-7, with 14 bases matching TRBD2. V trimming: 0 bases; J trimming: 1 base; junction bases outside the gene matches: 8. The CDR3 is 19 amino acids. Germline assignment: CDR1 KGHSH and CDR2 LQKENI. Full variable domain (remainder filled in from reference TRBV18 and TRBJ2-7): NAGVMQNPRHLVRRRGQEARLRCSPMKGHSHVYWYRQLPEEGLKFMVYLQKENIIDESGMPKERFSAEFPKEGPSILRIQQVVRGDSAAYFCASSPPTSGRARRSYEQYFGPGTRLTVT.

The CDR3 coding sequence is TGTGCCAGCAGCTTTACGGGAAGAGATACGCAGTATTTT. It is translated as CASSFTGRDTQYF. The V and J genes are TRBV7-9 and TRBJ2-3, with D perhaps TRBD2 (5 bases). Trimming removed 3 bases at V and 5 bases at J, with 9 bases between. CDR3 length: 13 residues. CDR1 is SEHNR and CDR2 is FQNEAQ in the germline V gene (reference sequence).

The CDR3 DNA reads as TGTGCCAGCACCGAGAATTACTATGGCTACACCTTC. It codes for CASTENYYGYTF. This chain joins TRBV7-2 and TRBJ1-2; D is uncertain. V was clipped by 7 bases and J by 3 bases, with 9 bases between them. CDR3 length: 12 residues. Germline CDR1 SGHTA, CDR2 FQGNSA.

J is TRBJ1-2 and V is TRBV7-2; perhaps TRBD1 as D (5 bases). This CDR3 region has 15 residues. V gave up 1 base and J gave up 3 bases, with 12 bases separating them. Germline CDR1 and CDR2: SGHTA and FQGNSA. DNA for the CDR3: TGTGCCAGCAGCTTAGAGCCCCAGGGTTACTATGGCTACACCTTC. As protein: CASSLEPQGYYGYTF. Supplemented by reference TRBV7-2 and TRBJ1-2, the full variable domain reads GAGVSQSPSNKVTEKGKDVELRCDPISGHTALYWYRQSLGQGLEFLIYFQGNSAPDKSGLPSDRFSAERTGGSVSTLTIQRTQQEDSAVYLCASSLEPQGYYGYTFGSGTRLTVV.

The genes are TRBV27 and TRBJ1-4, with a possible D match to TRBD1 (6 bases). CDR1 MNHEY and CDR2 SMNVEV come from the germline V gene (reference sequence). The CDR3 is 18 amino acids. Trimming took off 3 bases at V and 7 bases at J, with 24 bases between the two ends. The CDR3 coding sequence is TGTGCCAGCAGTTTTTCAGGGGTGGGGATGATAATGAGTGAAAAACTGTTTTTT. It specifies CASSFSGVGMIMSEKLFF.

The chain joins TRBV7-2 to TRBJ1-3; D not resolved. This CDR3 has 17 residues. V dropped 2 bases and J dropped 0 bases, with 14 bases sitting between them. The germline CDR1 and CDR2 sequences are SGHTA and FQGNSA. DNA for the CDR3: TGTGCCAGCAGCTTAATGGCCGCTCGGAGCTCTGGAAACACCATATATTTT. Protein product: CASSLMAARSSGNTIYF.

This chain connects TRBV19 to TRBJ1-4; unclear D gene. Trimming removed 3 bases from V and 0 bases from J, with 8 bases in between. The germline CDR1 and CDR2 sequences are LNHDA and SQIVND (reference sequence). The CDR3 runs 15 residues. CDR3 DNA: TGTGCCAGTAGTATCGGGTGGGCAACTAATGAAAAACTGTTTTTT. As protein: CASSIGWATNEKLFF.

The chain links TRBV2 to TRBJ2-1; TRBD1 is a possible D gene (7 bases). Germline V CDR1 and CDR2: SNHLY, FYNNEI. The CDR3 has 14 residues. Trimming pared 2 bases from V and 7 bases from J, leaving 12 bases between. This CDR3 is CASSETAGGNEQFF. CDR3 bases: TGTGCCAGCAGTGAAACGGCAGGGGGGAATGAGCAGTTCTTC.

V is TRBV7-9 and J is TRBJ2-7, with D maybe TRBD2 (7 bases). The V end lost 6 bases, the J end lost 0 bases, and 18 bases lay between the germline ends. CDR1 is SEHNR, CDR2 FQNEAQ, per germline (reference sequence). The CDR3 consists of 16 residues. The CDR3: CASSWGRGDVSYEQYF. The CDR3, as DNA: TGTGCCAGCAGTTGGGGGAGGGGGGACGTCTCCTACGAGCAGTACTTC.

The chain combines TRBV11-2 with TRBJ1-5; 7 bases match TRBD1. This CDR3 is built from 14 residues. Germline CDR1 and CDR2: SGHAT and FQNNGV. Losses at the gene ends were 3 bases for V and 5 bases for J; bases not matched to a gene: 4. In DNA, the CDR3 is TGTGCCAGCAGCTTCGGGCAGGGGGATCAGCCCCAGCATTTT. As protein: CASSFGQGDQPQHF.

CDR3 bases: TGTGCTAGTGGTTTGCCAACAGGGTTCTCTGGGGCCAACGTCCTGACTTTC. Amino acids: CASGLPTGFSGANVLTF. The rearrangement joins TRBV12-5 to TRBJ2-6; tentatively, D is TRBD1 (6 bases). CDR1 and CDR2 (germline): LGHNT, FRNRAP. The CDR3 length is 17 residues. V lost 2 bases and J 0 bases, leaving 11 bases between the germline ends.

The rearrangement links TRBV7-9 to TRBJ2-5; 11 bases agree with TRBD1. From germline, CDR1 is SEHNR and CDR2 FQNEAQ (reference sequence). J was trimmed by 5 bases and V by 5 bases; bases with no gene match: 10. The CDR3 is 16 amino acids. This CDR3 reads CASSPRTGGGGETQYF. CDR3 coding DNA: TGTGCCAGCAGCCCACGGACAGGGGGCGGAGGGGAGACCCAGTACTTC.

V gene TRBV29-1 combines with J gene TRBJ2-7; possible D gene TRBD1, 5 bases. Looked up from germline, CDR1 is SQVTM and CDR2 is ANQGSEA. V shed 4 bases and J shed 0 bases, with 19 bases lying between them. The CDR3 is 16 amino acids. The CDR3 spells CSVVTGPPSASYEQYF. As DNA, the CDR3 is TGCAGCGTTGTTACAGGCCCTCCTTCTGCCTCCTACGAGCAGTACTTC.

The chain combines TRBV27 with TRBJ1-2; 7 positions agree with TRBD1. This CDR3 region has 19 residues. V gave up 7 bases and J gave up 1 base; unmatched junction bases: 21. Germline values: CDR1 MNHEY, CDR2 SMNVEV (reference sequence). CDR3 residues: CASTLDRTYARGDNYGYTF. CDR3 nucleotide sequence: TGTGCCAGCACCCTGGACAGGACCTACGCTCGTGGGGATAACTATGGCTACACCTTC.

The J gene is TRBJ1-2, the V gene TRBV29-1; D is unclear. V was shortened by 4 bases and J by 6 bases, with 9 bases between the two germline ends. From germline, CDR1 is SQVTM and CDR2 ANQGSEA. The CDR3 length is 11 residues. The CDR3 bases are TGCAGCGTTGCCGAGAATGATGGCTACACCTTC. Encoded protein: CSVAENDGYTF.

In its sample, this clone was seen once. The chain couples TRBV19 to TRBJ2-5; TRBD1 matches at 11 bases. V lost 9 bases and J lost 5; bases outside the gene matches: 5. The germline V gene encodes CDR1 LNHDA and CDR2 SQIVND (reference sequence). The CDR3 covers 13 residues. The CDR3: CASGQGARETQYF. As DNA, the CDR3 is TGTGCCAGCGGACAGGGGGCGCGGGAGACCCAGTACTTC.

The chain uses TRBV5-6 and TRBJ2-5, with TRBD1 matching 10 bases. This CDR3 has 16 residues. The germline CDR1 and CDR2 sequences are SGHDT and YYEEEE. V lost 4 bases and J lost 4; bases outside the gene matches: 10. CDR3 protein: CASSVGTGEGPETQYF. The DNA of the CDR3 is TGTGCCAGCAGCGTCGGGACAGGGGAAGGCCCAGAGACCCAGTACTTC.

This chain connects TRBV7-2 to TRBJ1-5; no clear D gene. The CDR3 consists of 16 residues. Trimming stripped 1 base from V and 1 base from J, with 11 bases between. Germline-derived CDR1 and CDR2 are SGHTA and FQGNSA. CDR3 nucleotides: TGTGCCAGCAGCTTAGTCTGGCAGGCCAGCAATCAGCCCCAGCATTTT. This gives the protein CASSLVWQASNQPQHF. Looking up the rest from reference TRBV7-2 and TRBJ1-5 gives the full variable domain: GAGVSQSPSNKVTEKGKDVELRCDPISGHTALYWYRQSLGQGLEFLIYFQGNSAPDKSGLPSDRFSAERTGGSVSTLTIQRTQQEDSAVYLCASSLVWQASNQPQHFGDGTRLSIL.

The chain links TRBV7-2 to TRBJ2-1; 7 bases are a match to TRBD1. Germline V gene sequence: CDR1 SGHTA, CDR2 FQGNSA. V shed 6 bases and J 4 bases; nucleotides not matched to a gene: 21. This CDR3 has 19 residues. CDR3: CASSPYTLRQGAQYNEQFF. CDR3 in DNA: TGTGCCAGCAGTCCCTATACCCTCAGACAGGGCGCCCAGTACAATGAGCAGTTCTTC.

J is TRBJ2-2 and V is TRBV19; D perhaps matches TRBD2 (6 bases). Per germline, CDR1 LNHDA and CDR2 SQIVND (reference sequence). There are 16 residues in the CDR3. Trimming stripped 6 bases from V and 4 bases from J, with 18 bases between. The CDR3 sequence is CASSGQVGEATGELFF. The DNA of the CDR3 is TGTGCCAGTAGCGGTCAGGTAGGGGAGGCCACCGGGGAGCTGTTTTTT.

This chain connects TRBV9 to TRBJ2-3; the match to TRBD2 covers 11 bases. The CDR3 covers 16 residues. After removal of 4 bases from V and 2 bases from J, the junction contained 6 bases not matched to a gene. Germline-derived CDR1 and CDR2 are SGDLS and YYNGEE. The CDR3: CASSLTSGVNTDTQYF. In nucleotides, the CDR3 is TGTGCCAGCAGCCTGACTAGCGGGGTGAACACAGATACGCAGTATTTT.

This sequence joins TRBV7-9 and TRBJ2-3, with TRBD2 identical over 11 bases. Germline CDR1 and CDR2: SEHNR and FQNEAQ (reference sequence). V shed 4 bases and J 6 bases; nucleotides not matched to a gene: 9. The CDR3 runs to 16 residues. CDR3 bases: TGTGCCAGCAGCTCAAAGACTAGCGGGGCGGTGGATACGCAGTATTTT. Translated, it gives CASSSKTSGAVDTQYF.

The V and J genes are TRBV19 and TRBJ2-5, with a tentative D call TRBD2 (5 bases). This CDR3 has 15 amino acids. V lost 5 bases, J lost 5 bases, and 18 bases lay in between. From germline, CDR1 is LNHDA and CDR2 SQIVND (reference sequence). Written as DNA, the CDR3 is TGTGCCAGTAGTCCGAGGGCCCATCCGGGGGAGACCCAGTACTTC. Residues: CASSPRAHPGETQYF.

V usage is TRBV7-6 and J usage is TRBJ2-3; no firm D call. CDR1 is SGHVS and CDR2 is FNYEAQ in the germline V gene. CDR3 length: 14 amino acids. Trimming took off 5 bases at V and 0 bases at J, with 9 bases between the two ends. CDR3 sequence reads: CASSPVPSTDTQYF. DNA for the CDR3: TGTGCCAGCAGCCCCGTTCCCAGCACAGATACGCAGTATTTT.

This clone was observed a single time. The rearrangement joins TRBV27 to TRBJ2-1, with TRBD2 matching 12 bases. The CDR3 covers 16 residues. The V segment lost 2 bases and the J segment 9 bases; nucleotides outside the gene matches: 8. Germline V gives CDR1 MNHEY, CDR2 SMNVEV (reference sequence). CDR3 loop: CASSLQASGRDSEQFF. The CDR3 region has the DNA TGTGCCAGCAGTTTACAGGCTAGCGGGAGGGATAGTGAGCAGTTCTTC.